A single sample is the source of the 14 T cell receptor beta chains below, sequenced in a study of molecular identifiers for immune sequencing clone quantification. One entry per CDR3 protein, called by TCRdb with MiXCR from the PCR reads. The data contain tens of thousands of distinct CDR3 sequences, 25% of them seen just once; the ten biggest clones take up around 0.77%. Material: naive CD8+ T cells from blood, with Jurkat cell RNA spiked in. Described subset: FACS-sorted CD8+CD4-CCR7+CD45RA+ naive T cells. The receptors originated from a human donor in good health. Some libraries in this study had Jurkat cell RNA spiked in.

This clonotype was counted at least ten times. V usage is TRBV25-1 and J usage is TRBJ2-3; D unclear. Germline CDR1 MGHDK, CDR2 SYGVNS. The CDR3 is made up of 10 amino acids. V gave up 6 bases and J gave up 2 bases, with 0 bases separating them. The CDR3 is CASSTDTQYF. The CDR3 DNA is TGTGCCAGCAGCACAGATACGCAGTATTTT.

This clonotype was picked up a small number of times. The rearrangement links TRBV20-1 to TRBJ2-7; 10 bases agree with TRBD1. The germline V gene encodes CDR1 DFQATT and CDR2 SNEGSKA (reference sequence). The CDR3 is made up of 13 amino acids. V gave up 5 bases and J gave up 6 bases; unmatched junction bases: 7. The CDR3 loop reads CSARQTGGFEQYF. CDR3 DNA: TGCAGTGCTCGCCAGACAGGGGGCTTCGAGCAGTACTTC.

This clonotype has ten or more counts. V gene TRBV7-9 combines with J gene TRBJ2-3, with 8 bases that match TRBD2. The CDR3 runs to 18 residues. V was clipped by 6 bases and J by 0 bases; unmatched bases: 14. Germline V gene lookup returns CDR1 SEHNR and CDR2 FQNEAQ (reference sequence). This chain's CDR3 is CASSSPGGVFSSTDTQYF. CDR3 sequence (DNA): TGTGCCAGCAGTTCCCCCGGGGGGGTCTTTTCCAGCACAGATACGCAGTATTTT.

V is TRBV6-2 or TRBV6-3 and J is TRBJ2-3; no reliable D call. There are 17 residues in the CDR3. CDR1 and CDR2 (germline): MNHEY, SVGEGT. Between the trimmed V and J ends, which lost 0 bases and 0 bases, there was a span of 13 bases. For the CDR3, the DNA is TGTGCCAGCAGTTACTCTCACCCCGACCCTAGCACAGATACGCAGTATTTT. Translated: CASSYSHPDPSTDTQYF.

At least ten counts were recorded for this clonotype. This chain uses TRBV4-3 with TRBJ2-7; 8 bases are shared with TRBD1. The CDR3 has 14 residues. CDR1 is LGHNA and CDR2 is YSLEER in the germline V gene. J gave up 3 bases and V 2 bases, and 3 bases lay outside the gene matches. CDR3 residues: CASSQYGQGYEQYF. CDR3 DNA sequence: TGCGCCAGCAGCCAATACGGACAGGGCTACGAGCAGTACTTC.

As regards this clonotype: This may be a read error, as it is one base from a much larger clone. This rearrangement joins TRBV5-6 to TRBJ2-1, with unresolved D. The germline V gene has CDR1 SGHDT and CDR2 YYEEEE. Trimming removed 3 bases from V and 0 bases from J, with 16 bases in between. The CDR3 length is 17 residues. This CDR3 reads CASSYPHAGYSYNEQFF. For the CDR3, the DNA is TGTGCCAGCAGCTACCCCCACGCAGGATACTCCTACAATGAGCAGTTCTTC.

The rearrangement uses TRBV5-1 and TRBJ2-5, with 11 bases identical to TRBD2. The germline V gene encodes CDR1 SGHRS and CDR2 YFSETQ. The CDR3 contains 17 residues. V was pared by 4 bases and J by 7 bases, with 15 bases of the junction left unmatched. The CDR3 loop reads CASSHIGSGRAEGTQYF. Here the CDR3 DNA reads TGCGCCAGCAGCCACATAGGTAGCGGGAGGGCCGAAGGGACCCAGTACTTC. The full variable domain, in which reference TRBV5-1 and TRBJ2-5 provide the parts outside the CDR3, is KAGVTQTPRYLIKTRGQQVTLSCSPISGHRSVSWYQQTPGQGLQFLFEYFSETQRNKGNFPGRFSGRQFSNSRSEMNVSTLELGDSALYLCASSHIGSGRAEGTQYFGPGTRLLVL.

The chain is built from TRBV29-1 and TRBJ2-5; unclear D gene. Germline V gene data show CDR1 as SQVTM and CDR2 as ANQGSEA. V gave up 3 bases and J gave up 4 bases, with 6 bases separating them. The length of the CDR3 is 11 residues. The CDR3 region has the DNA TGCAGCGTTGAGGTGCGAGAGACCCAGTACTTC. Translating gives CSVEVRETQYF.

The V call is TRBV19, the J call TRBJ2-7, with 14 bases matching TRBD2. The germline V gene encodes CDR1 LNHDA and CDR2 SQIVND (reference sequence). The V gene end was trimmed by 2 bases and the J gene end by 9 bases; junction bases not matched to a gene: 9. The CDR3 extends over 16 amino acids. CDR3 amino acids: CASSILPGLAGEGQYF. The CDR3 nucleotides are TGTGCCAGTAGTATACTACCGGGACTAGCGGGAGAAGGGCAGTACTTC.

This clonotype was seen at least ten times. The rearrangement joins TRBV6-2 or TRBV6-3 to TRBJ2-3; 8 positions match TRBD2. The V segment lost 4 bases and the J segment 2 bases; nucleotides outside the gene matches: 11. CDR1 is MNHEY, CDR2 SVGEGT, per germline. The CDR3 sequence is 17 residues long. The CDR3 reads CASSFPFTSGTTDTQYF. The CDR3 DNA reads as TGTGCCAGCAGTTTCCCGTTTACTAGCGGAACCACAGATACGCAGTATTTT.

This clonotype was seen at least ten times. This chain joins TRBV19 and TRBJ2-6; D gene ambiguous. Germline V gives CDR1 LNHDA, CDR2 SQIVND (reference sequence). Trimming cost V 0 bases and J 0 bases, with 12 bases left between them. The CDR3 is 18 residues long. The CDR3 protein is CASSIDLTAGSGANVLTF. CDR3 nucleotides: TGTGCCAGTAGTATAGATCTGACGGCTGGCTCTGGGGCCAACGTCCTGACTTTC.

This clonotype was counted a single time. This may be a read error, as it is one base from a much larger clone. V gene TRBV9 combines with J gene TRBJ2-2; maybe TRBD1 (5 bases). The V end was cut by 10 bases, the J end by 4 bases, with 11 bases between. The germline CDR1 and CDR2 sequences are SGDLS and YYNGEE. The CDR3 extends over 12 amino acids. The CDR3 DNA is TGTGCCGGCTCCCAGGGCACCGGGGAGCTGTTTTTT. Its protein is CAGSQGTGELFF.

The chain employs TRBV30 and TRBJ2-7; D unclear. This CDR3 has 14 residues. The V gene's germline CDR1 is GTSNPN and CDR2 SVGIG (reference sequence). V lost 0 bases and J 5 bases, leaving 14 bases between the germline ends. The CDR3 DNA follows: TGTGCCTGGAGTGTACTTGCGGAAGACCACGAGCAGTACTTC. It yields the protein CAWSVLAEDHEQYF.

A remark on this clonotype: This may come from a read error, since a much larger clone is one base off. This sequence joins TRBV10-2 and TRBJ1-5, with D unresolved. The CDR3 runs to 13 residues. Germline V gene lookup returns CDR1 WSHSY and CDR2 SAAADI. As DNA, the CDR3 is TGCGCCAGCAGTGAGTGGAGGACTCAGACCCAGCATTTT. Its protein is CASSEWRTQTQHF.